The clone carrying this T cell receptor (beta chain) was seen repeatedly, ten times or more. The record originates from a study of T cells after yellow fever vaccination. Overall study: Preparing low-cell-number fractions relied on SMART-Seq v4 Ultra Low Input.

TCRdb used MiXCR to reprocess the 5' RACE reads, holding one entry per CDR3 protein. The data contain roughly 48,000 distinct CDR3 sequences, 6% to 8.5% of them singletons. Study conclusions and caveats: Repertoires obtained by FACS sorting could include abundant clonotypes that entered as contaminants from the bulk population.

V lost 4 bases and J lost 4; bases outside the gene matches: 8. Germline V gives CDR1 LGHNA, CDR2 YSLEER. The CDR3 runs to 16 residues. The V call is TRBV4-3, the J call TRBJ2-2; 8 bases align to TRBD2. The source is a man aged 18 to 30 who received the YFV17D yellow fever vaccine. This specimen was CD8+ T cells not binding an NS4B(214-222) dextramer, sorted from PBMCs, taken around 45 days after the first yellow fever vaccination. The CDR3 nucleotides read TGCGCCAGCAGCCCCCGAGGACTAGCTTCCACCGGGGAGCTGTTTTTT. Translated: CASSPRGLASTGELFF.